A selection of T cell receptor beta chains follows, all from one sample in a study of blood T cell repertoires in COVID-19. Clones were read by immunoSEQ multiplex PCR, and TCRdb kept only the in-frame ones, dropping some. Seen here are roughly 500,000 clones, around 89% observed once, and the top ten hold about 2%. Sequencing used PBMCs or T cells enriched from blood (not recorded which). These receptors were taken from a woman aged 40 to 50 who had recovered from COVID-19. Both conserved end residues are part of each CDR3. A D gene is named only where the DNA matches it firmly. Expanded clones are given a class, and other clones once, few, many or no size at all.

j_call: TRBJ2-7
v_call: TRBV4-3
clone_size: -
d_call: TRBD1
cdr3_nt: TGCGCCAGCAGCCAAGCGTTATCCAACAGGGGAGCCTACGAGCAGTACTTC
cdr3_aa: CASSQALSNRGAYEQYF

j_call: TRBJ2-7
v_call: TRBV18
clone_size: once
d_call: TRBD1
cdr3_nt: TGTGCCAGCTCACAATCCAGGGGGCCGGGTAGTGAGCAGTACTTC
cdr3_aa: CASSQSRGPGSEQYF

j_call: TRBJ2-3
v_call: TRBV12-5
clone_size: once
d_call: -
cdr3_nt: TGTGCTAGTGGCCTCCTATGGCGGAACACAGATACGCAGTATTTT
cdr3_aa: CASGLLWRNTDTQYF

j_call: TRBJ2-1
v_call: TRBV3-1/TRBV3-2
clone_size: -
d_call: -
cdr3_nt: TGTGCCAGCAGTCTAGGGGAAACAAGAAATGAGCAGTTCTTC
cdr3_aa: CASSLGETRNEQFF

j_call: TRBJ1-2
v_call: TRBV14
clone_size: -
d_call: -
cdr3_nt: TGTGCCAGCAGCCCCCCGGGGAATTATGGCTACACCTTC
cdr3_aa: CASSPPGNYGYTF

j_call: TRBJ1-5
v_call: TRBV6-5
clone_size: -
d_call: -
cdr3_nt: TGTGCCAGCAGTAACCAGGGCTATCAGCCCCAGCATTTT
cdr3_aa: CASSNQGYQPQHF

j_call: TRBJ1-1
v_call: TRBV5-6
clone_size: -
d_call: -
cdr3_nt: TGTGCCAGCAGCTTGGAGCGGACGGGCACTGAAGCTTTCTTT
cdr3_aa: CASSLERTGTEAFF

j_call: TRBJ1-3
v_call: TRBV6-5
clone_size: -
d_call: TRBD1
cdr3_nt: TGTGCCAGCATGACAGGGTGGGGAAACACCATATATTTT
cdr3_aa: CASMTGWGNTIYF

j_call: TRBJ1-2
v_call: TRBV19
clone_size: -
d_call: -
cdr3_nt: TGTGCCAGTAGTCCTTGGCCCGAACAGGGAGTGGAGGGCTACACCTTC
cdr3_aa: CASSPWPEQGVEGYTF

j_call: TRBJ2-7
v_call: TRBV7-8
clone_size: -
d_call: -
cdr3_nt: TGTGCCAGCAGCTTAGAGAGGAGGGACTTATACTACGAGCAGTACTTC
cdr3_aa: CASSLERRDLYYEQYF

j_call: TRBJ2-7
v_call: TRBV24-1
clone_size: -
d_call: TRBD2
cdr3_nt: TGTGCCACCAGTGATCCTGGGACTAGCGCGAACTACGAGCAGTACTTC
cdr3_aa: CATSDPGTSANYEQYF

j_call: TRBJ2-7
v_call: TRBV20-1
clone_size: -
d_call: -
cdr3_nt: TGCAGTGCTAGAGGAGCCTACGAGCAGTACTTC
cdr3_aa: CSARGAYEQYF

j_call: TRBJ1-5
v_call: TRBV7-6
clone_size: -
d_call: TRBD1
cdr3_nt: TGTGCCAGCAGCCCTCGGACAGGGGATAGAGTCGGCAATCAGCCCCAGCATTTT
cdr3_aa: CASSPRTGDRVGNQPQHF

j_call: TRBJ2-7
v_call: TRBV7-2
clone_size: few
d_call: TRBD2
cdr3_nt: TGTGCCAGCAGCCCTCTAGCGGGAGTGGGCCTCGAGCAGTACTTC
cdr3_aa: CASSPLAGVGLEQYF

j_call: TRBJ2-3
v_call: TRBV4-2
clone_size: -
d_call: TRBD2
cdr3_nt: TGTGCCAGCAGCCAATCCCCCCGGAGGGGACTAGCGGGAGGTCGGTCAGATACGCAGTATTTT
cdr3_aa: CASSQSPRRGLAGGRSDTQYF

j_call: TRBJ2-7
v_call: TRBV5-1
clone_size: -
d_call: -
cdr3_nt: TGCGCCAGCAGCTTGGCCCGGGCTCGTACAGGCCTCGAGCAGTACTTC
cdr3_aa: CASSLARARTGLEQYF

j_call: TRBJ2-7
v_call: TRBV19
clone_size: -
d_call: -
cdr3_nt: TGTGCCAGTAGTATAGAAATCGGGGGAGGTTACTCCTACGAGCAGTACTTC
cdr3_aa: CASSIEIGGGYSYEQYF